This T cell receptor beta chain was retrieved from a study of blood T cell repertoires in COVID-19. Study context: T cells, B-cell-depleted T cells, or PBMCs provided the cDNA or gDNA that served as material.

The count of this clone is one. The protocol was immunoSEQ multiplex PCR, while the TCRdb copy is restricted to in-frame clones and leaves out a portion. This sample has about 200,000 clones, with roughly nine tenths found just once. Between the trimmed V and J ends, which lost 4 bases and 8 bases, there was a span of 18 bases. The CDR3 runs 15 residues. Germline V lookup: CDR1 SGHRS, CDR2 YFSETQ. The sequence derives from a woman aged 45-65 years with acute or convalescent COVID-19. The sample comprised peripheral blood. This chain uses TRBV5-1 with TRBJ1-4, with D maybe TRBD1 (6 bases). CDR3 protein: CASSRGGTPGEKLFF. Written as DNA, the CDR3 is TGCGCCAGCAGCCGGGGGGGCACCCCGGGGGAAAAACTGTTTTTT.